This T cell receptor (beta chain) appears in the sequencing data of a study of OX40 agonist ivuxolimab in advanced cancers. The V end was cut by 8 bases, the J end by 10 bases, with 21 bases between. Per germline, CDR1 MNHEY and CDR2 SVGAGI. The CDR3 is made up of 15 amino acids. Sequenced by immunoSEQ multiplex PCR; TCRdb stores in-frame clones only, minus some. The table shows about 77,000 clones, with about nine tenths occurring only once. Sample: CD4+ or CD8+ T cells sorted from blood, taken in a trial of the OX40 agonist ivuxolimab. The TCR originated in an adult with an advanced solid tumor such as melanoma, head and neck, liver or kidney cancer. The chain recombines TRBV6-5 with TRBJ1-6; a possible D gene is TRBD1 (6 bases). This chain's CDR3 is CASHARGLGSSPLHF. In DNA, the CDR3 is TGTGCCAGCCACGCCCGGGGGCTCGGTTCATCACCCCTCCACTTT.